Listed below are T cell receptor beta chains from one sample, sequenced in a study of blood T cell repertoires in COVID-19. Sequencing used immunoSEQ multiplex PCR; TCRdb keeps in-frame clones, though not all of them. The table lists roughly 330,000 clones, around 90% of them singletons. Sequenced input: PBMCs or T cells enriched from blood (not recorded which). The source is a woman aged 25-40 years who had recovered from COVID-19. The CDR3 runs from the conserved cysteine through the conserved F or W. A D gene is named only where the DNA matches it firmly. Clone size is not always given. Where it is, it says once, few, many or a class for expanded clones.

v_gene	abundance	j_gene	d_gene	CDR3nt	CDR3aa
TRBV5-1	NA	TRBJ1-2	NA	TGCGCCAGCAGCTTGGTGGCAGGGATTGGCTACACCTTC	CASSLVAGIGYTF
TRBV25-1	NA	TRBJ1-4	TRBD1	TGTGCCAGCAGTTTGACAGGGGGCGCTGAAAAACTGTTTTTT	CASSLTGGAEKLFF
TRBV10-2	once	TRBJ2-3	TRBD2	TGCGCCAGCAGCACTAGCGGGGGGACACGTGCTAGCACAGATACGCAGTATTTT	CASSTSGGTRASTDTQYF
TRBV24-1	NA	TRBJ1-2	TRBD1	TGTGCCACCAGTGAAGGGGGCGGTGGCTACACCTTC	CATSEGGGGYTF
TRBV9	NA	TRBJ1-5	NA	TGTGCCAGCAGCGACAGGTATAGCAATCAGCCCCAGCATTTT	CASSDRYSNQPQHF
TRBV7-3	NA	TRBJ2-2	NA	TGTGCCAGCCGCCTGGCGGGGAGTGGTAACGGGGAGCTGTTTTTT	CASRLAGSGNGELFF
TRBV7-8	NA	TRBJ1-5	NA	TGTGCCAGCAGTTCCAGGGAGGGCAATCAGCCCCAGCATTTT	CASSSREGNQPQHF
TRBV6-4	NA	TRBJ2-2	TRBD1	TGTGCCAGCAGGGGACAGTCGAACACCGGGGAGCTGTTTTTT	CASRGQSNTGELFF
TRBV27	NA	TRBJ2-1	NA	TGTGCCAGCAGGGCGCCCGGGGGACGCAGTGAGCAGTTCTTC	CASRAPGGRSEQFF
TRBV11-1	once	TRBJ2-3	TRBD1	TGTGCCAGCAGCCCGGACAGGTCCCTAGGTACGCAGTATTTT	CASSPDRSLGTQYF
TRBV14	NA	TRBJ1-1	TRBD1	TGTGCCAGCAGCCCCCCTCGACAGGGGGCTTTTGCTTTCTTT	CASSPPRQGAFAFF
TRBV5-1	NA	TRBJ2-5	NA	TGCGCCAGCAGCTTTCCCGGGACTGGCCAAGAGACCCAGTACTTC	CASSFPGTGQETQYF
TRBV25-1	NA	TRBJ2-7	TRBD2	TGTGCCAGCAGTCTTATGGGAGGGCCTTACGAGCAGTACTTC	CASSLMGGPYEQYF
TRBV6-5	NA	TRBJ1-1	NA	TGTGCCAGCAGTTACCTGGGGGGATTTGGCACTGAAGCTTTCTTT	CASSYLGGFGTEAFF
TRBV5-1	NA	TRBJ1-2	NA	TGCGCCAGCAGCTTGGAGGACAGCTCTGGCTACACCTTC	CASSLEDSSGYTF
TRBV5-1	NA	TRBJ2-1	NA	TGCGCCAGCAAAAGGCGGGGTCCCTCCTACAATGAGCAGTTCTTC	CASKRRGPSYNEQFF
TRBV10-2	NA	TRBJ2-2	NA	TGCGCCAGCAGTGAGTCCGCGCGCTGGGAGCTGTTTTTT	CASSESARWELFF
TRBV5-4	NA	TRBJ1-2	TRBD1	TGTGCCAGCAGTTTTGACAGGGGAAATGGCTACACCTTC	CASSFDRGNGYTF
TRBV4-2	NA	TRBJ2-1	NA	TGTGCCAGCAGCCTAGGCGGGTACAATGAGCAGTTCTTC	CASSLGGYNEQFF
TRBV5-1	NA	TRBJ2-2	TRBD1	TGCGCCAGCAGTTCGACAGGGGATTGGATCACCGGGGAGCTGTTTTTT	CASSSTGDWITGELFF
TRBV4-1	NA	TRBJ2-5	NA	TGCGCCAGCAGCCAAGTTTTGCGGCAAGAGACCCAGTACTTC	CASSQVLRQETQYF
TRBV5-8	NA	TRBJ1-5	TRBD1	TGTGCCAGCAGCGAGGGACAGGGGACGAATCAGCCCCAGCATTTT	CASSEGQGTNQPQHF
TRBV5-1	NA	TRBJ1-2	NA	TGCGCCAGCAGCTTACCACAGGGTAACTATGGCTACACCTTC	CASSLPQGNYGYTF
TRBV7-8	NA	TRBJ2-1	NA	TGTGCCCTTAAGGACAGCTACAATGAGCAGTTCTTC	CALKDSYNEQFF
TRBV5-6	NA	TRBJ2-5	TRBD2	TGTGCCAGCAGCGGGAACGGGAGGTTCGCTCAAGAGACCCAGTACTTC	CASSGNGRFAQETQYF
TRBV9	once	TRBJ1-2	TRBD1	TGTGCCAGCAGCACCGGGACAGGGAGTGGCTACACCTTC	CASSTGTGSGYTF